These 2 T cell receptor beta chains came from one sample sequenced in a study of long-term antiretroviral therapy in people with HIV. Survey level was the resolution at which the v3.0 immunoSEQ assay ran. Only in-frame clones appear in the TCRdb table, and some are missing; sequencing was by immunoSEQ multiplex PCR. Among approximately 17,000 clones listed, over 75% were seen once. Here the sequenced sample was unsorted PBMCs, taken 0.1 years before starting antiretroviral therapy. These receptors were obtained from a man in his late teens or twenties with HIV.

The rearrangement joins TRBV27 to TRBJ1-2; D call uncertain. This CDR3 comprises 13 residues. Between the trimmed V and J ends, which lost 5 bases and 4 bases, there was a span of 11 bases. Germline V gene data show CDR1 as MNHEY and CDR2 as SMNVEV (reference sequence). The CDR3 sequence is CASSPPRGYGYTF. The CDR3 coding sequence is TGTGCCAGCAGTCCCCCGAGAGGCTATGGCTACACCTTC.

The chain employs TRBV7-2 and TRBJ2-1; D is unresolved. Per the germline V gene, CDR1 is SGHTA and CDR2 is FQGNSA. The CDR3 length is 15 residues. Deletions cut 1 base from V and 4 bases from J, with 11 bases between. CDR3 protein: CASSLGSATYNEQFF. The CDR3 bases are TGTGCCAGCAGCTTAGGGTCGGCGACATACAATGAGCAGTTCTTC.